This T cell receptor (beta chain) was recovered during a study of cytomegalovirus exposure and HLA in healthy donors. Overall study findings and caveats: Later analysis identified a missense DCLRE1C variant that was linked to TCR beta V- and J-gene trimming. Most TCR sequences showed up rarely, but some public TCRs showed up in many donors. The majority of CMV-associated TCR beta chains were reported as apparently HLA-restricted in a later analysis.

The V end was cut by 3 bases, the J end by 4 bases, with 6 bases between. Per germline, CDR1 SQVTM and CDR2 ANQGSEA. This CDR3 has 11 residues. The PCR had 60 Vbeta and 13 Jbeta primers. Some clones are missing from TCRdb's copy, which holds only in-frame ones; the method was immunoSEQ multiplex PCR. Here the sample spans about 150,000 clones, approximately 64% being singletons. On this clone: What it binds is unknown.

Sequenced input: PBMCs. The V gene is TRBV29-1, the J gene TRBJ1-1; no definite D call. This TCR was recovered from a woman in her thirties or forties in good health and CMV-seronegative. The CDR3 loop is CSVDPGTEAFF. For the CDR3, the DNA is TGCAGCGTTGACCCAGGCACTGAAGCTTTCTTT.